The rows below give T cell receptor beta chains drawn from one sample of a study of response to subunit inactivated influenza vaccine. MiXCR, run by TCRdb on the RT-PCR reads, gives a single entry per CDR3 protein. The sample lists under 500,000 distinct CDR3 sequences, roughly 9.8% occurring once. The sequencing used PBMCs from blood, collected 35 to 45 days after vaccination. The receptors originated from a man aged 50 or older who received an inactivated influenza vaccine. Each CDR3 is given with its conserved first and last residue. The order of the fields is J gene, V gene, D gene, clone size, CDR3 DNA, CDR3 protein. A D gene is named only where the DNA matches it firmly. Where a row states a size, it is once, few, many or the class of an expanded clone; other rows omit it.

TRBJ2-3,TRBV11-2,NA,many,TGTGCCAGCAGCTTCCGGACACAAAGGGGCACAGATACGCAGTATTTT,CASSFRTQRGTDTQYF
TRBJ2-3,TRBV20-1,NA,NA,TGCAGTGCTAGAGATTGGGGGCAGGGTGCAGATACGCAGTATTTT,CSARDWGQGADTQYF
TRBJ2-1,TRBV7-2,NA,NA,TGTGCCAGCAGCTTTGCTCCCACCCGCTCCAATGAGCAGTTCTTC,CASSFAPTRSNEQFF
TRBJ2-6,TRBV25-1,TRBD1,NA,TGTGCCAGCCGCCAGACAGGGAATTCTGGGGCCAACGTCCTGACTTTC,CASRQTGNSGANVLTF
TRBJ2-5,TRBV28,TRBD2,NA,TGTGCCAGCAGTTTTGTAGCGGGGAACCAAGAGACCCAGTACTTC,CASSFVAGNQETQYF
TRBJ2-7,TRBV4-1,NA,NA,TGCGCCAGCAGCCACGGACGGTACTACGAGCAGTACTTC,CASSHGRYYEQYF
TRBJ2-7,TRBV28,NA,many,TGTGCCAGCAGTTTATTCGGAAGCCCTCCTGGGCAGTACTTC,CASSLFGSPPGQYF
TRBJ2-3,TRBV4-1,TRBD1,NA,TGCGCCAGCAGCGTGCGACAGGGGGATACGCAGTATTTT,CASSVRQGDTQYF
TRBJ2-7,TRBV15,TRBD1,many,TGTGCCACCAGCACAGGGGGCGATAGCTCCTACGAGCAGTACTTC,CATSTGGDSSYEQYF
TRBJ1-1,TRBV5-1,TRBD1,NA,TGCGCCAGCAGCGCAGGACAGGGCTGGGGGACTGAAGCTTTCTTT,CASSAGQGWGTEAFF
TRBJ2-3,TRBV18,TRBD2,few,TGTGCCAGCTCGCCATTTAGGGTGAGCGGGGGGCCGGAATTCACAGATACGCAGTATTTT,CASSPFRVSGGPEFTDTQYF
TRBJ2-2,TRBV7-8,TRBD1,few,TGTGCCAGCAGCTTAAGGGACAGGGGTCTCGGGGAGCTGTTTTTT,CASSLRDRGLGELFF
TRBJ2-7,TRBV27,NA,few,TGTGCCAGCGGTCCCCAGGGGCCCCATCTGGACGAGCAGTACTTC,CASGPQGPHLDEQYF
TRBJ2-7,TRBV6-1,TRBD2,many,TGTGCCAGCAGCCCTGGGCTAGCGGAGACCTACGAGCAGTACTTC,CASSPGLAETYEQYF
TRBJ2-2,TRBV5-1,NA,few,TGCGCCAGCAGCATCCGGGTTGACACCGGGGAGCTGTTTTTT,CASSIRVDTGELFF
TRBJ2-6,TRBV20-1,TRBD1,few,TGCAGTGCTAGAGTACAGGGGAGCTCTGGGGCCAACGTCCTGACTTTC,CSARVQGSSGANVLTF
TRBJ1-1,TRBV5-1,NA,many,TGCGCCAGCAGTTTCGACCTCACTGAAGCTTTCTTT,CASSFDLTEAFF
TRBJ2-2,TRBV10-3,NA,many,TGTGCCATCAGTGAGTTACTTCTCCCGGACACAAACACCGGGGAGCTGTTTTTT,CAISELLLPDTNTGELFF
TRBJ2-5,TRBV10-3,TRBD2,NA,TGTGCCATCAGCTTTGGCACTAGCGGGGCCCAAGAGACCCAGTACTTC,CAISFGTSGAQETQYF
TRBJ2-3,TRBV5-1,TRBD2,NA,TGCGCCAGCAGCTTGGCTGGGACTATATCCAGCACAGATACGCAGTATTTT,CASSLAGTISSTDTQYF
TRBJ1-1,TRBV28,NA,NA,TGTGCCAGCAGTCCCCGGACCCTGGCGGACACTGAAGCTTTCTTT,CASSPRTLADTEAFF
TRBJ2-3,TRBV12-3/TRBV12-4,NA,NA,TGTGCCAGCAGTTTTATGGGAGATACGCAGTATTTT,CASSFMGDTQYF